The rows below give T cell receptor beta chains drawn from one sample of a study of blood T cell repertoires in COVID-19. The data were produced by immunoSEQ multiplex PCR, yet TCRdb's version contains in-frame clones alone and is incomplete. Among about 110,000 clones listed, 85% were seen once. The sample taken for sequencing was peripheral blood. Receptors originate from a woman aged 55-70 years with COVID-19, enrolled during active disease. The CDR3 runs from the conserved cysteine through the conserved F or W. A D gene is named only where the DNA matches it firmly. The listing skips clone size in some rows; elsewhere it reads once, few, many or a size class.

.	.	TRBV7-6	TRBJ1-4	TGTGCCAGCAGCTCGACGTCGGGGGGCGCGGGTGAAAAACTGTTTTTT	CASSSTSGGAGEKLFF
TRBD1	.	TRBV3-1/TRBV3-2	TRBJ1-2	TGTGCCAGCAGCCCACTCACTCGACAGGGGTACTATGGCTACACCTTC	CASSPLTRQGYYGYTF
.	.	TRBV6-1	TRBJ1-2	TGTGCCAGCAGTGAAGTTTACCGAGCAAACTATGGCTACACCTTC	CASSEVYRANYGYTF
TRBD1	once	TRBV9	TRBJ1-6	TGTGCCAGCAGCACCGGGACAGTCTATAATTCACCCCTCCACTTT	CASSTGTVYNSPLHF
.	.	TRBV4-2	TRBJ2-7	TGTGCCAGCAGTTTATCCAGGGGCTACGAGCAGTACTTC	CASSLSRGYEQYF
.	.	TRBV7-6	TRBJ1-2	TGTGCCAGCAGCGCCCTTAGGGGCCCAAACTATGGCTACACCTTC	CASSALRGPNYGYTF
.	.	TRBV27	TRBJ1-4	TGTGCCAGCAGCCCGGGGAGGGCTGAAAAACTGTTTTTT	CASSPGRAEKLFF
TRBD1	.	TRBV28	TRBJ1-1	TGTGCCAGCAGCTCTGGGGACAGGGCACGCACTGAAGCTTTCTTT	CASSSGDRARTEAFF
TRBD1	.	TRBV18	TRBJ1-3	TGTGCCAGCTCACCCGACAGGGTCGAAAACACCATATATTTT	CASSPDRVENTIYF
.	.	TRBV27	TRBJ1-5	TGTGCCAGCAGTTTAGAGCAGGGTCTTCAGCCCCAGCATTTT	CASSLEQGLQPQHF
.	once	TRBV30	TRBJ1-6	TGTGCCTGGCAGGGTTCAGTAGGTTCACCCCTCCACTTT	CAWQGSVGSPLHF
.	.	TRBV18	TRBJ2-1	TGTGCCAGCTCAGCGGCAGGGTGGAATGAGCAGTTCTTC	CASSAAGWNEQFF
TRBD2	.	TRBV11-1	TRBJ2-7	TGTGCCAGCAGCTGGGGGGGACTAGGTCTGGTCGCCGAGCAGTACTTC	CASSWGGLGLVAEQYF
.	.	TRBV3-1/TRBV3-2	TRBJ1-1	TGTGCCAGCAGCCACACGGTGAACACTGAAGCTTTCTTT	CASSHTVNTEAFF
.	few	TRBV29-1	TRBJ2-1	TGCAGCACCTTGGAGCCCTTAGGTGAGCAGTTCTTC	CSTLEPLGEQFF
TRBD1	.	TRBV5-4	TRBJ2-7	TGTGCCAGCAGACCGGGACAGCCCTCCCACGAGCAGTACTTC	CASRPGQPSHEQYF
.	few	TRBV5-1	TRBJ2-2	TGCGCCAGCGATATCTCGGGGACCGGGGAGCTGTTTTTT	CASDISGTGELFF
TRBD1	.	TRBV5-6	TRBJ1-6	TGTGCCAGCAGCAGGGGGACAGGAGCTTCACCCCTCCACTTT	CASSRGTGASPLHF
.	.	TRBV5-1	TRBJ1-1	TGCGCCAGCAGCTTGGGGTTGGGAGGGCGTCAGAACACTGAAGCTTTCTTT	CASSLGLGGRQNTEAFF
TRBD1	.	TRBV19	TRBJ1-5	TGTGCCAGTAGTATAGATTGGGGCTCCGGGACAGGGGGCGGGCAGCCCCAGCATTTT	CASSIDWGSGTGGGQPQHF
TRBD1	few	TRBV27	TRBJ2-3	TGTGCCAGCAGTATATCCGGGACAGGGGGCACAGATACGCAGTATTTT	CASSISGTGGTDTQYF
TRBD1	few	TRBV9	TRBJ1-2	TGTGCCAGCAGCGTAGGACCGTCTGGGACAGCTAACTATGGCTACACCTTC	CASSVGPSGTANYGYTF
.	.	TRBV27	TRBJ1-4	TGTGCCAGCAGTTTACCAGGGAATAATGAAAAACTGTTTTTT	CASSLPGNNEKLFF
.	few	TRBV5-4	TRBJ1-3	TGTGCCAGCAGCTTGGTGGGGGCTTCTGGAAACACCATATATTTT	CASSLVGASGNTIYF
.	.	TRBV19	TRBJ2-1	TGTGCCAGTAGTTCGGACAGTAACAATGAGCAGTTCTTC	CASSSDSNNEQFF
.	.	TRBV11-2	TRBJ1-2	TGTGCCAGCAGCCTTAGACAGGCCGATGGCTACACCTTC	CASSLRQADGYTF
TRBD2	.	TRBV3-1/TRBV3-2	TRBJ2-3	TGTGCCAGCAGCCAACTCACTAGCGGGGGGGCGGGGACAGATACGCAGTATTTT	CASSQLTSGGAGTDTQYF
.	.	TRBV3-1/TRBV3-2	TRBJ2-3	TGTGCCAGCAGCCGGCGGGACTCCTGGAAAGATACGCAGTATTTT	CASSRRDSWKDTQYF
.	few	TRBV6-1	TRBJ1-2	TGTGCCAGCAGTGAGGTGGGCTTCGGAGGGCCCTATGGCTACACCTTC	CASSEVGFGGPYGYTF
TRBD1	few	TRBV6-5	TRBJ2-7	TGTGCCAGCAGACCGGGACAGGGTCTGGGCGAGCAGTACTTC	CASRPGQGLGEQYF
TRBD1	few	TRBV5-8	TRBJ1-4	TGTGCCAGCAACTTACCCGGGACAGGGGAAGAAAAACTGTTTTTT	CASNLPGTGEEKLFF
.	.	TRBV6-5	TRBJ1-4	TGTGCCAGCAGCCGGGAACTTAATGAAAAACTGTTTTTT	CASSRELNEKLFF
.	.	TRBV6-5	TRBJ1-3	TGTGCCAGCAGGACTGAACCATTCTCTGGAAACACCATATATTTT	CASRTEPFSGNTIYF
.	.	TRBV30	TRBJ1-2	TGTGCCTGGAGTGGACAGATTGGCTACACCTTC	CAWSGQIGYTF
TRBD1	.	TRBV6-2/TRBV6-3	TRBJ1-1	TGTGCCAGCAGTTATAACAGGGGGCTACACCCGGGGGCTTTCTTT	CASSYNRGLHPGAFF
TRBD2	.	TRBV19	TRBJ2-2	TGTGCCAGTAGGACTAGCGGGGTTTCCGGGGAGCTGTTTTTT	CASRTSGVSGELFF
.	.	TRBV21-1	TRBJ1-5	TGTGCCAGCAGCAAAGTCGGGGGACAGGGGGACGGTCAGCCCCAGCATTTT	CASSKVGGQGDGQPQHF